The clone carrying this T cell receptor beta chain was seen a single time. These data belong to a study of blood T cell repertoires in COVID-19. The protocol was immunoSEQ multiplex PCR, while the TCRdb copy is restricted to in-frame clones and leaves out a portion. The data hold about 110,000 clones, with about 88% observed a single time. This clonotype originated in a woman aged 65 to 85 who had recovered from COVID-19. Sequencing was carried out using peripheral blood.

This chain's CDR3 is CASSPGAIAGEQYF. The DNA for the CDR3 is TGTGCCAGCAGCCCAGGGGCCATCGCAGGGGAGCAGTACTTC. J is TRBJ2-7 and V is TRBV4-2, with a possible D match to TRBD1 (6 bases). The CDR3 has 14 amino acids. Per the germline V gene, CDR1 is LGHNA and CDR2 is YNFKEQ. Trimming stripped 4 bases from V and 7 bases from J, with 17 bases between.